The 7 T cell receptor beta chains given below trace back to one sample, sequenced in a study of cytomegalovirus exposure and HLA in healthy donors. With 60 Vbeta and 13 Jbeta primers, the PCR was carried out. The data were produced by immunoSEQ multiplex PCR, yet TCRdb's version contains in-frame clones alone and is incomplete. The table records about 140,000 clones, roughly four fifths of them present only once. The sample comprised PBMCs. These TCRs come from a man younger than 40 in good health and CMV-seropositive.

The chain links TRBV5-5 to TRBJ1-3, with 7 bases that match TRBD1. The CDR3 has 12 amino acids. Germline CDR1 SGHKS, CDR2 YYEKEE (reference sequence). The J segment lost 3 bases and the V segment lost 10 bases, leaving 4 bases of the junction unmatched. CDR3 DNA sequence: TGTGCCGTCCAGGGGGATGGAAACACCATATATTTT. This codes for CAVQGDGNTIYF.

Remarks on this clone: The junction does not match germline at one end; this may be a read error. This CDR3 reads CSSTNLVGSNEQFF. The CDR3 DNA follows: TGTTCCAGCACCAATTTAGTTGGTAGCAATGAGCAGTTCTTC. The J gene is TRBJ2-1, the V gene TRBV7-9; D uncertain. The V gene's germline CDR1 is SEHNR and CDR2 FQNEAQ (reference sequence). The CDR3 has 14 residues.

The rearrangement links TRBV7-3 to TRBJ2-1; D is possibly TRBD1 (6 bases). Germline loops: CDR1 SGHTA, CDR2 FQGTGA. This CDR3 comprises 14 residues. The ends were cut back, 2 bases at V and 5 bases at J, with 10 bases in the middle. CDR3 DNA: TGTGCCAGCAGCTTAGGAGGACAGAACAATGAGCAGTTCTTC. The encoded protein is CASSLGGQNNEQFF.

This sequence joins TRBV7-6 and TRBJ1-5; D not resolved. This CDR3 comprises 12 residues. Between the trimmed V and J ends, which lost 7 bases and 7 bases, there was a span of 11 bases. Germline V CDR1 and CDR2: SGHVS, FNYEAQ. The CDR3 is CASNRGWQPQHF. Here the CDR3 DNA reads TGTGCCAGCAACAGAGGGTGGCAGCCCCAGCATTTT. The full variable domain, with the rest looked up from reference TRBV7-6 and TRBJ1-5, is GAGVSQSPRYKVTKRGQDVALRCDPISGHVSLYWYRQALGQGPEFLTYFNYEAQQDKSGLPNDRFSAERPEGSISTLTIQRTEQRDSAMYRCASNRGWQPQHFGDGTRLSIL.

This clone came up a few times. This chain uses TRBV5-1 with TRBJ2-1; 9 nucleotides align to TRBD2. Trimming removed 0 bases from V and 2 bases from J; junction bases left unmatched: 3. Germline V gene data show CDR1 as SGHRS and CDR2 as YFSETQ. The CDR3 extends over 16 amino acids. The CDR3 bases are TGCGCCAGCAGCTTGGGTAGCGGGAGTCCCTACAATGAGCAGTTCTTC. This gives the protein CASSLGSGSPYNEQFF.

V is TRBV28 and J is TRBJ1-5; 7 nucleotides agree with TRBD1. The CDR3 covers 14 residues. V lost 5 bases, J lost 6 bases, and 7 bases stayed unmatched. CDR1 MDHEN and CDR2 SYDVKM come from the germline V gene. CDR3 bases: TGTGCCAGCAGTACAACAGCAGGGGGTCAGCCCCAGCATTTT. Its protein is CASSTTAGGQPQHF.

The chain combines TRBV6-5 with TRBJ2-7; 7 bases line up with TRBD2. The CDR3 consists of 14 residues. Germline V gene sequence: CDR1 MNHEY, CDR2 SVGAGI. V lost 6 bases, J lost 0 bases, and 5 bases stayed unmatched. CDR3 DNA sequence: TGTGCCAGCAGACAAGCGGGGAGCTCCTACGAGCAGTACTTC. Protein: CASRQAGSSYEQYF.